The present T cell receptor beta chain was sequenced within a study of T cell responses to AZD1222 COVID-19 vaccine. Using immunoSEQ multiplex PCR, the repertoire was profiled, and TCRdb retains in-frame clones only, with some absent. Of about 56,000 clones detected, around 80% appear once; the ten largest clones hold around 5%. The CDR3 extends over 16 amino acids. The germline V gene has CDR1 LNHNV and CDR2 YYDKDF (reference sequence). V shed 1 base and J 6 bases; nucleotides not matched to a gene: 11. J is TRBJ2-7 and V is TRBV15, with TRBD1 matching 8 bases. Sequences were derived from peripheral blood, sampled 28 days after the second AZD1222 dose. The source is an adult who received the AZD1222 COVID-19 vaccine. The CDR3 coding sequence is TGTGCCACCAGCAGAGCAAGGACAGGGACCCTCGCCGAGCAGTACTTC. Amino acids: CATSRARTGTLAEQYF.